A single sample is the source of the 9 T cell receptor beta chains below, sequenced in a study of T cells in Graves' hyperthyroidism and ophthalmopathy (dated by TCRdb to between 2019 and 2020). Library method: multiplex PCR. Sequenced using an Illumina HiSeq 2000. The TCR beta CDR3 regions were amplified from RNA transcripts. The first round of RT-PCR for the TCR CDR3 was performed with the HTBI primer set and the Qiagen OneStep RT-PCR kit. Starting from the raw public reads, TCRdb applied fastp trimming at Q25, assembled clones with MiXCR and retained in-frame beta chains. Rows with one shared CDR3 protein collapse into an entry with the most common genes and DNA. Recorded for this sample are hundreds of thousands of distinct CDR3 sequences; around 16% of them occurred a single time. The ten top clones hold almost 8% of the sample. Sequenced input: blood. The receptors originated from a woman aged 18-35 years with Graves' hyperthyroidism.

This clonotype has at least ten counts. This rearrangement joins TRBV7-9 to TRBJ1-2; weak D call: TRBD1 (6 bases). The CDR3 has 15 residues. Per the germline V gene, CDR1 is SEHNR and CDR2 is FQNEAQ (reference sequence). Trimming stripped 0 bases from V and 4 bases from J, with 12 bases between. The CDR3 here is CASSLALGQSYGYTF. In DNA, the CDR3 is TGTGCCAGCAGCTTAGCGCTTGGACAGAGCTATGGCTACACCTTC.

This clonotype came up many times. V and J are TRBV24-1 and TRBJ2-3; tentatively, D is TRBD1 (5 bases). Germline V gene data show CDR1 as KGHDR and CDR2 as SFDVKD. The CDR3 loop spans 12 amino acids. The germline V and J ends were trimmed by 9 bases and 2 bases, with 8 bases remaining between them. The CDR3 DNA follows: TGTGCCACCCAGGGATTCACAGATACGCAGTATTTT. It is translated as CATQGFTDTQYF.

The gene calls are TRBV19 and TRBJ2-4; 16 nucleotides match TRBD2. Per the germline V gene, CDR1 is LNHDA and CDR2 is SQIVND (reference sequence). This CDR3 comprises 19 residues. J lost 2 bases, V lost 6 bases, and 10 bases had no gene match. CDR3: CASRAGTSGRDRTKNIQYF. The CDR3 nucleotides are TGTGCCAGTAGAGCCGGGACTAGCGGGAGGGACCGGACCAAAAACATTCAGTACTTC.

The rearrangement joins TRBV7-2 to TRBJ2-5; no clear D gene. Between the trimmed V and J ends, which lost 2 bases and 5 bases, there was a span of 9 bases. The V gene's germline CDR1 is SGHTA and CDR2 FQGNSA. The CDR3 length is 13 residues. The CDR3 loop is CASSLMEAETQYF. DNA of the CDR3: TGTGCCAGCAGCTTAATGGAAGCTGAGACCCAGTACTTC.

This clonotype was picked up a small number of times. The chain joins TRBV20-1 to TRBJ2-5; 12 bases are a match to TRBD2. There are 15 residues in the CDR3. J gave up 8 bases and V 5 bases, and 12 bases lay outside the gene matches. CDR1 is DFQATT and CDR2 is SNEGSKA in the germline V gene (reference sequence). CDR3 amino acids: CSAPTSGGPRDTQYF. DNA for the CDR3: TGCAGTGCTCCGACTAGCGGGGGTCCCAGGGACACCCAGTACTTC.

This clonotype was found a few times. The rearrangement joins TRBV5-6 to TRBJ2-1, with 11 bases matching TRBD2. The CDR3 runs 16 residues. CDR1 is SGHDT, CDR2 YYEEEE, per germline. After removal of 0 bases from V and 5 bases from J, the junction contained 4 bases not matched to a gene. CDR3 amino acids: CASSLEGSGRDNEQFF. DNA of the CDR3: TGTGCCAGCAGCTTGGAAGGTAGCGGGAGGGACAATGAGCAGTTCTTC.

This clonotype was found many times. V gene TRBV27 combines with J gene TRBJ2-1; the D call may be TRBD1 or TRBD2 (7 bases each). Trimming stripped 4 bases from V and 5 bases from J, with 15 bases between. The CDR3 loop spans 15 amino acids. Germline V gene data show CDR1 as MNHEY and CDR2 as SMNVEV (reference sequence). CDR3 nucleotides: TGTGCCAGCAGTTCCTCAGGGGGGGCTAACAATGAGCAGTTCTTC. Its translation: CASSSSGGANNEQFF.

This clonotype was observed at least ten times. The chain combines TRBV2 with TRBJ1-5, with 7 bases fitting TRBD1. Germline CDR1 and CDR2: SNHLY and FYNNEI. The CDR3 covers 15 residues. V lost 5 bases, J lost 0 bases, and 4 bases stayed unmatched. The CDR3 protein is CASSRGTVSNQPQHF. CDR3 coding DNA: TGTGCCAGCAGTCGCGGGACAGTTAGCAATCAGCCCCAGCATTTT.

The rearrangement links TRBV7-9 to TRBJ1-1; a possible D gene is TRBD1 (6 bases). The ends were cut back, 2 bases at V and 6 bases at J, with 10 bases in the middle. The CDR3 runs to 13 residues. Germline V gene lookup returns CDR1 SEHNR and CDR2 FQNEAQ (reference sequence). This CDR3 reads CASSLFDRPEAFF. In nucleotides, the CDR3 is TGTGCCAGCAGCTTATTCGACAGGCCTGAAGCTTTCTTT.